This TCR beta chain originates from a study of T cell responses to AZD1222 COVID-19 vaccine. Study results and limitations: Baseline antibody screening turned up just a handful of seropositive AZD1222 recipients. Females outnumbered males among donors, who were mostly white British; clonal diversity was possibly underestimated.

About this clone: The antigen is not known.

Here immunoSEQ multiplex PCR was the method, and the copy in TCRdb shows in-frame clones only, minus some. The sample carries about 150,000 clones, 90% recorded once. Per germline, CDR1 MGHRA and CDR2 YSYEKL. The CDR3 extends over 15 amino acids. V was trimmed by 4 bases and J by 3 bases, leaving 15 bases between them. The sample in question was peripheral blood, obtained 28 days after the second AZD1222 dose. This clonotype was obtained from an adult who received the AZD1222 COVID-19 vaccine. The chain employs TRBV4-1 and TRBJ1-1; possibly TRBD1 for D (6 bases). This chain's CDR3 is CASSPGRGLDTEAFF. Here the CDR3 DNA reads TGCGCCAGCAGCCCAGGTCGGGGGCTGGACACTGAAGCTTTCTTT.